What follows are 19 T cell receptor beta chains derived from one specimen sequenced in a study of blood T cell repertoires in COVID-19. Profiling relied on immunoSEQ multiplex PCR, and the TCRdb table lists in-frame clones only, not all of them. The sample yields 120,000 or so clones, about 85% seen once. Specimen: peripheral blood. These receptors came from a man aged 80 or over with active or convalescent COVID-19.

The V gene is TRBV7-9, the J gene TRBJ1-1; 9 nucleotides line up with TRBD1. The CDR3 spans 12 residues. The ends lost 5 bases at V and 11 bases at J; junction bases unmatched: 6. Germline V gene data show CDR1 as SEHNR and CDR2 as FQNEAQ (reference sequence). CDR3 residues: CASSVGTGKAFF. CDR3 in DNA: TGTGCCAGCAGCGTCGGGACAGGGAAGGCTTTCTTT.

This chain joins TRBV5-3 and TRBJ2-3; TRBD1 aligns across 7 bases. TRBV5-3 is noted as an ORF with a role that remains uncertain. V dropped 4 bases and J dropped 2; count of bases not matched to a gene: 10. This CDR3 contains 16 residues. The CDR3 nucleotides are TGTGCCAGAAGCATTTTAGGGGACAGAGCCACAGATACGCAGTATTTT. Translated, it gives CARSILGDRATDTQYF.

The gene calls are TRBV27 and TRBJ2-5, with 8 bases identical to TRBD1. The CDR3 totals 14 residues. In germline, CDR1 is MNHEY, CDR2 SMNVEV (reference sequence). With 4 bases clipped from V and 1 base from J, the junction kept 2 bases outside the gene matches. Written as DNA, the CDR3 is TGTGCCAGCAGTTACCAGGGGGCCCAAGAGACCCAGTACTTC. It yields the protein CASSYQGAQETQYF.

The chain carries TRBV19 and TRBJ2-3; no clear D gene. Per the germline V gene, CDR1 is LNHDA and CDR2 is SQIVND (reference sequence). The CDR3 loop spans 13 amino acids. The V end was cut by 1 base, the J end by 7 bases, with 9 bases between. CDR3 sequence reads: CASSIAVRNTQYF. As DNA, the CDR3 is TGTGCCAGTAGTATAGCAGTGAGGAATACGCAGTATTTT. The full variable domain, in which reference TRBV19 and TRBJ2-3 provide the parts outside the CDR3, is DGGITQSPKYLFRKEGQNVTLSCEQNLNHDAMYWYRQDPGQGLRLIYYSQIVNDFQKGDIAEGYSVSREKKESFPLTVTSAQKNPTAFYLCASSIAVRNTQYFGPGTRLTVL.

This sequence joins TRBV24-1 and TRBJ1-2; 10 bases fit TRBD1. The CDR3 runs to 16 residues. CDR1 and CDR2 from the germline V gene are KGHDR and SFDVKD. The V gene end was trimmed by 4 bases and the J gene end by 7 bases; junction bases not matched to a gene: 11. The chain's CDR3 is CATSEKPGQGFRGYTF. DNA for the CDR3: TGTGCCACCAGTGAAAAACCGGGACAGGGGTTCCGTGGCTACACCTTC.

The rearrangement links TRBV10-2 to TRBJ1-1, with D unclear. Germline CDR1 WSHSY, CDR2 SAAADI. Trimming removed 3 bases from V and 1 base from J, with 12 bases in between. The CDR3 covers 15 residues. CDR3 sequence (DNA): TGCGCCAGCAGTGATCATGACACCCAGAACACTGAAGCTTTCTTT. It codes for CASSDHDTQNTEAFF.

The rearrangement uses TRBV15 and TRBJ1-6; D call uncertain. This CDR3 spans 15 amino acids. V lost 3 bases to trimming and J lost 4 bases, with 10 bases between them. Germline-derived CDR1 and CDR2 are LNHNV and YYDKDF (reference sequence). The CDR3 sequence is CATSREQLYNSPLHF. CDR3 nucleotides: TGTGCCACCAGCAGGGAGCAGTTATATAATTCACCCCTCCACTTT. Variable domain in full (rest from reference TRBV15 and TRBJ1-6): DAMVIQNPRYQVTQFGKPVTLSCSQTLNHNVMYWYQQKSSQAPKLLFHYYDKDFNNEADTPDNFQSRRPNTSFCFLDIRSPGLGDTAMYLCATSREQLYNSPLHFGNGTRLTVT.

The chain uses TRBV20-1 and TRBJ2-1; 14 bases are shared with TRBD2. The CDR3 spans 16 residues. CDR1 is DFQATT, CDR2 SNEGSKA, per germline (reference sequence). Germline trimming cut 3 bases from V and 4 bases from J; bases unmatched to any gene: 5. CDR3 DNA: TGCAGTGCTAGTTGGGGACTAGCGGGAGTTTACAATGAGCAGTTCTTC. Amino acids: CSASWGLAGVYNEQFF.

The chain recombines TRBV12-3 or TRBV12-4 with TRBJ1-5; D gene ambiguous. The germline V and J ends were trimmed by 6 bases and 1 base, with 7 bases remaining between them. The CDR3 spans 13 residues. CDR3 loop: CASRHSSNQPQHF. The CDR3 nucleotides are TGTGCCAGCAGACACAGCAGCAATCAGCCCCAGCATTTT.

This chain uses TRBV5-1 with TRBJ2-3, with 9 bases that match TRBD2. V was clipped by 0 bases and J by 4 bases; unmatched bases: 6. CDR1 and CDR2 from the germline V gene are SGHRS and YFSETQ. This CDR3 comprises 16 residues. In nucleotides, the CDR3 is TGCGCCAGCAGCTTGGGTCGCGGGAGGGGAGCAGATACGCAGTATTTT. Translated, it gives CASSLGRGRGADTQYF.

The rearrangement uses TRBV24-1 and TRBJ2-7; no definite D call. Germline-derived CDR1 and CDR2 are KGHDR and SFDVKD. The germline V and J ends were trimmed by 2 bases and 5 bases, with 9 bases remaining between them. This CDR3 has 13 residues. DNA of the CDR3: TGTGCCACCAGTGATTCAGACTCGGACGAGCAGTACTTC. Translated, it gives CATSDSDSDEQYF.

The J gene is TRBJ2-7, the V gene TRBV30, with D unclear. V was clipped by 1 base and J by 3 bases, with 7 bases between them. This CDR3 comprises 12 residues. Germline lookup yields CDR1 GTSNPN and CDR2 SVGIG (reference sequence). The CDR3 coding sequence is TGTGCCTGGAGTGAACGGTTCTACGAGCAGTACTTC. Translated: CAWSERFYEQYF.

The rearrangement uses TRBV19 and TRBJ1-3; D gene unclear. Deletions cut 3 bases from V and 0 bases from J, with 9 bases between. There are 15 residues in the CDR3. Germline V lookup: CDR1 LNHDA, CDR2 SQIVND (reference sequence). DNA for the CDR3: TGTGCCAGTAGTATCTCCACACACTCTGGAAACACCATATATTTT. Its protein product is CASSISTHSGNTIYF. Complete variable domain (other parts from reference TRBV19 and TRBJ1-3): DGGITQSPKYLFRKEGQNVTLSCEQNLNHDAMYWYRQDPGQGLRLIYYSQIVNDFQKGDIAEGYSVSREKKESFPLTVTSAQKNPTAFYLCASSISTHSGNTIYFGEGSWLTVV.

Worth noting for this clone: A read error may account for a junction end that differs from germline. The chain links TRBV5-1 to TRBJ2-5, with 9 bases lining up with TRBD2. The CDR3 consists of 14 residues. CDR1 and CDR2 (germline): SGHRS, YFSETQ. The CDR3 DNA reads as TGCGCCAGCAGGTTGGCGGGAGGGTCAGGGTCCCAGTACTTC. Translation gives CASRLAGGSGSQYF.

The J gene is TRBJ1-4, the V gene TRBV7-9; the D gene is possibly TRBD1 (5 bases). The germline V and J ends were trimmed by 5 bases and 5 bases, with 15 bases remaining between them. Germline CDR1 is SEHNR and CDR2 is FQNEAQ (reference sequence). The CDR3 spans 15 residues. The CDR3 DNA is TGTGCCAGCAGCCCCTCCGGGGGTACCAATGAAAAACTGTTTTTT. Protein: CASSPSGGTNEKLFF.

The rearrangement uses TRBV3-1 (or the pseudogene TRBV3-2) and TRBJ1-4; D perhaps matches TRBD1 (5 bases). The germline V gene encodes CDR1 LGHDT and CDR2 YNNKEL (reference sequence). The V and J ends lost 0 bases and 8 bases respectively, with 25 bases between them. The CDR3 contains 19 residues. CDR3 loop: CASSQDSSRASGGWEKLFF. CDR3 bases: TGTGCCAGCAGCCAAGATTCATCGCGGGCGTCGGGGGGTTGGGAAAAACTGTTTTTT.

The chain is built from TRBV7-9 and TRBJ1-3, with D possibly TRBD1 on 5 matching bases. V lost 5 bases and J 0 bases, leaving 17 bases between the germline ends. The CDR3 has 17 residues. Germline CDR1 reads SEHNR; CDR2 reads FQNEAQ (reference sequence). CDR3 region: CASSTSWQGSSGNTIYF. CDR3 DNA: TGTGCCAGCAGCACTTCGTGGCAGGGTAGCTCTGGAAACACCATATATTTT.

In DNA form, the CDR3 reads TGTGCCAGCAGCTCGGGACTAGCGGGGGTTACAGATACGCAGTATTTT. Its translation is CASSSGLAGVTDTQYF. The chain has TRBV5-4 and TRBJ2-3, with TRBD2 matching over 14 bases. In germline, CDR1 is SGHNT, CDR2 YYREEE (reference sequence). J lost 3 bases, V lost 3 bases, and 3 bases had no gene match. CDR3 size: 16 residues. Full variable domain (remainder filled in from reference TRBV5-4 and TRBJ2-3): ETGVTQSPTHLIKTRGQQVTLRCSSQSGHNTVSWYQQALGQGPQFIFQYYREEENGRGNFPPRFSGLQFPNYSSELNVNALELDDSALYLCASSSGLAGVTDTQYFGPGTRLTVL.

The gene calls are TRBV7-3 and TRBJ2-1; 8 bases align to TRBD1. Germline CDR1 and CDR2: SGHTA and FQGTGA. The CDR3 totals 14 residues. The CDR3, as DNA: TGTGCTTCAGGGGGCAGGGGGCCCTACAATGAGCAGTTCTTC. It encodes CASGGRGPYNEQFF.